One and the same sample provided the 21 T cell receptor beta chains below, sequenced in a study of beta chain features in type 1 diabetes. What was sequenced were expressed TCRB transcripts, since all of the isolated RNA had been reverse transcribed. Assay: immunoSEQ multiplex PCR; the TCRdb copy retains only in-frame clones and omits some. In the table there are about 350,000 clones, about 19% of which are singletons. The sample taken for sequencing was naive CD4+ T cells from blood. These receptors originate from a woman between 18 and 30 years old in good health.

The chain links TRBV7-9 to TRBJ1-1; no clear D. This CDR3 is built from 10 residues. Germline lookup yields CDR1 SEHNR and CDR2 FQNEAQ (reference sequence). The germline V and J ends were trimmed by 6 bases and 10 bases, with 9 bases remaining between them. The CDR3 sequence is CASSDLGAFF. CDR3 in DNA: TGTGCCAGCAGTGACTTGGGAGCTTTCTTT.

The gene calls are TRBV11-3 and TRBJ2-2; tentatively, D is TRBD1 (5 bases). The length of the CDR3 is 18 residues. Looked up from germline, CDR1 is SGHNT and CDR2 is YENEEA. V lost 1 base to trimming and J lost 1 base, with 16 bases between them. The CDR3 here is CASSLVSLTGENTGELFF. The CDR3 bases are TGTGCCAGCAGCTTAGTTAGCCTCACAGGAGAGAACACCGGGGAGCTGTTTTTT.

CDR3 loop: CASSEQDSYTF. CDR3 nucleotide sequence: TGTGCCAGCAGTGAACAGGATAGCTACACCTTC. The chain recombines TRBV2 with TRBJ1-2; D is undetermined. The CDR3 spans 11 residues. Between the trimmed V and J ends, which lost 2 bases and 9 bases, there was a span of 7 bases. Germline CDR1 and CDR2: SNHLY and FYNNEI.

This clone turned up a few times. CDR3 sequence reads: CSARLAGETQYF. CDR3 nucleotides: TGCAGCGCAAGACTAGCAGGAGAGACCCAGTACTTC. The chain combines TRBV29-1 with TRBJ2-5; 7 bases are shared with TRBD2. With 7 bases clipped from V and 4 bases from J, the junction kept 6 bases outside the gene matches. CDR1 SQVTM and CDR2 ANQGSEA come from the germline V gene. The CDR3 covers 12 residues.

Only a few counts were recorded for this clone. CDR3 in DNA: TGCGCCAGCAGCCAGAGGGGGCAGGCGAGCTACGAGCAGTACTTC. Residues: CASSQRGQASYEQYF. This rearrangement joins TRBV4-1 to TRBJ2-7; TRBD1 aligns across 7 bases. There are 15 residues in the CDR3. The junction had 8 bases not matched to a gene; V was cut back by 3 bases and J by 3 bases. The germline gives CDR1 MGHRA, CDR2 YSYEKL.

V gene TRBV4-1 combines with J gene TRBJ2-1; the match to TRBD2 covers 11 bases. The CDR3 extends over 13 amino acids. V was pared by 5 bases and J by 10 bases, with 4 bases of the junction left unmatched. CDR1 MGHRA and CDR2 YSYEKL come from the germline V gene. CDR3 sequence reads: CASSFRTSGEQFF. The CDR3 coding sequence is TGCGCCAGCAGCTTCCGGACTAGCGGGGAGCAGTTCTTC.

This clone was seen more than once but under ten times. The genes are TRBV23-1 and TRBJ2-7; 8 bases match TRBD1. TRBV23-1 counts as an open reading frame of uncertain function. J gave up 5 bases and V 8 bases, and 8 bases lay outside the gene matches. The CDR3 contains 13 residues. This chain's CDR3 is CASHLDRDNEQYF. Here the CDR3 DNA reads TGCGCCAGCCACCTGGACAGGGACAACGAGCAGTACTTC.

This clone was observed once. The J gene is TRBJ1-2, the V gene TRBV5-1; D may be TRBD1 (6 bases). V was clipped by 3 bases and J by 7 bases, with 19 bases between them. The CDR3 has 15 residues. Per the germline V gene, CDR1 is SGHRS and CDR2 is YFSETQ. The CDR3 is CASSSGAGAFGGYTF. As DNA, the CDR3 is TGCGCCAGCAGCTCTGGTGCAGGGGCGTTTGGTGGCTACACCTTC.

V is TRBV5-1 and J is TRBJ2-2; no reliable D call. The CDR3 has 14 residues. The V end was cut by 0 bases, the J end by 4 bases, with 7 bases between. CDR1 and CDR2 from the germline V gene are SGHRS and YFSETQ. CDR3 in DNA: TGCGCCAGCAGCTTGGGACTGTTCACCGGGGAGCTGTTTTTT. Encoded protein: CASSLGLFTGELFF.

The CDR3 coding sequence is TGTGCCACCAGCAGAGGTTCGGGGGAGGCGAACACCGGGGAGCTGTTTTTT. Encoded protein: CATSRGSGEANTGELFF. The chain joins TRBV15 to TRBJ2-2; D may be TRBD2 (6 bases). The CDR3 length is 17 residues. Trimming pared 1 base from V and 0 bases from J, leaving 12 bases between. Germline CDR1 reads LNHNV; CDR2 reads YYDKDF (reference sequence).

This clone was picked up a small number of times. The chain employs TRBV15 and TRBJ2-1, with 7 bases lining up with TRBD1. The CDR3 length is 14 residues. The V segment lost 6 bases and the J segment 6 bases; nucleotides outside the gene matches: 8. Germline-derived CDR1 and CDR2 are LNHNV and YYDKDF (reference sequence). In nucleotides, the CDR3 is TGTGCCACCAGGGCGACAGGGAAGGTCAATGAGCAGTTCTTC. This sequence encodes CATRATGKVNEQFF.

This clone was observed a handful of times. The chain combines TRBV30 with TRBJ1-2, with 7 bases that match TRBD1. J was trimmed by 1 base and V by 5 bases; bases with no gene match: 4. Germline V gene lookup returns CDR1 GTSNPN and CDR2 SVGIG (reference sequence). The CDR3 loop spans 13 amino acids. In DNA form, the CDR3 reads TGTGCCTGGTCCGGGACAGATAACTATGGCTACACCTTC. It codes for CAWSGTDNYGYTF.

The CDR3 here is CASSHLGTSYNEQFF. Here the CDR3 DNA reads TGTGCCAGCAGCCATCTCGGGACTAGCTACAATGAGCAGTTCTTC. The chain uses TRBV14 and TRBJ2-1, with TRBD2 identical over 8 bases. CDR1 and CDR2 from the germline V gene are SGHDN and FVKESK. V shed 3 bases and J 3 bases; nucleotides not matched to a gene: 4. This CDR3 region has 15 residues.

This clone was counted only a few times. The chain links TRBV6-5 to TRBJ1-6; tentatively, D is TRBD1 (5 bases). V lost 2 bases to trimming and J lost 6 bases, with 8 bases between them. The CDR3 is made up of 14 amino acids. Germline values: CDR1 MNHEY, CDR2 SVGAGI. The CDR3 loop reads CASSYRGPNSPLHF. Here the CDR3 DNA reads TGTGCCAGCAGTTACAGGGGTCCTAATTCACCCCTCCACTTT.

The rearrangement links TRBV5-1 to TRBJ1-6; 7 bases fit TRBD1. J lost 4 bases, V lost 0 bases, and 10 bases had no gene match. This CDR3 has 18 amino acids. Germline V gives CDR1 SGHRS, CDR2 YFSETQ. CDR3 sequence (DNA): TGCGCCAGCAGCTTGGACCCACAGGGGACTAGGTATAATTCACCCCTCCACTTT. Translated, it gives CASSLDPQGTRYNSPLHF. The full variable domain, with the rest looked up from reference TRBV5-1 and TRBJ1-6, is KAGVTQTPRYLIKTRGQQVTLSCSPISGHRSVSWYQQTPGQGLQFLFEYFSETQRNKGNFPGRFSGRQFSNSRSEMNVSTLELGDSALYLCASSLDPQGTRYNSPLHFGNGTRLTVT.

The chain carries TRBV30 and TRBJ1-1; 9 bases align to TRBD1. The J segment lost 4 bases and the V segment lost 2 bases, leaving 5 bases of the junction unmatched. The CDR3 has 14 amino acids. Germline-derived CDR1 and CDR2 are GTSNPN and SVGIG (reference sequence). CDR3 residues: CAWSHRDRVTEAFF. DNA of the CDR3: TGTGCCTGGAGTCATAGGGACAGGGTCACTGAAGCTTTCTTT.

This clone has just one count. The chain uses TRBV7-9 and TRBJ2-7; D is unclear. The germline CDR1 and CDR2 sequences are SEHNR and FQNEAQ (reference sequence). With 3 bases removed from V and 1 base from J, the gap between germline ends came to 7 bases. This CDR3 is built from 13 residues. The CDR3 reads CASSFTGSYEQYF. The CDR3 nucleotides are TGTGCCAGCAGCTTCACTGGTTCCTACGAGCAGTACTTC. The whole variable domain, remainder taken from reference TRBV7-9 and TRBJ2-7, is DTGVSQNPRHKITKRGQNVTFRCDPISEHNRLYWYRQTLGQGPEFLTYFQNEAQLEKSRLLSDRFSAERPKGSFSTLEIQRTEQGDSAMYLCASSFTGSYEQYFGPGTRLTVT.

In this sample, this clone turned up a few times. The rearrangement joins TRBV27 to TRBJ1-1; D uncertain. Germline V lookup: CDR1 MNHEY, CDR2 SMNVEV (reference sequence). V lost 5 bases and J lost 7, with 23 bases in between. There are 16 residues in the CDR3. CDR3 in DNA: TGTGCCAGCAGTCGAATAATCGGTGGGGAGAGCTATGAAGCTTTCTTT. Translating it yields CASSRIIGGESYEAFF.

The V call is TRBV6-5, the J call TRBJ2-2; 11 bases line up with TRBD1. Germline CDR1 reads MNHEY; CDR2 reads SVGAGI. CDR3 size: 15 residues. The V segment lost 4 bases and the J segment 6 bases; nucleotides outside the gene matches: 4. CDR3 region: CASSLGGQGAGELFF. CDR3 coding DNA: TGTGCCAGCAGTTTGGGGGGACAGGGGGCCGGGGAGCTGTTTTTT.

CDR3 residues: CASSQVRTSGQETQYF. DNA for the CDR3: TGCGCCAGCAGCCAAGTAAGGACTAGCGGGCAAGAGACCCAGTACTTC. This chain links TRBV4-1 with TRBJ2-5, with 11 bases identical to TRBD2. This CDR3 contains 16 residues. V was clipped by 1 base and J by 2 bases; unmatched bases: 3. Germline CDR1 MGHRA, CDR2 YSYEKL.

A remark on this clone: One end of the junction does not line up with germline, which may come from a read error. The chain is built from TRBV7-3 and TRBJ2-1; D possibly corresponds to TRBD2 (5 bases). Germline V CDR1 and CDR2: SGHTA, FQGTGA. CDR3 length equals 15 residues. For the CDR3, the DNA is TGTGCCGGCAGCTTAAATCCGGGGATCTACAATGAGCAGTTCTTC. Its translation: CAGSLNPGIYNEQFF.